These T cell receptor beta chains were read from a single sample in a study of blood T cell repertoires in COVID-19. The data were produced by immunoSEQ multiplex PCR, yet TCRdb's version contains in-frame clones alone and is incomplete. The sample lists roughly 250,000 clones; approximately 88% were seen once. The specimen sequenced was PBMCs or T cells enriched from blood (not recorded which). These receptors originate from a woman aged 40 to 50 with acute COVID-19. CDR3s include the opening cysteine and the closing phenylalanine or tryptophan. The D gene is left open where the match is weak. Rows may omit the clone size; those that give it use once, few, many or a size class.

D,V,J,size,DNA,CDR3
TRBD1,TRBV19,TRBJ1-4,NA,TGTGCCAGTAACAGGGGGTCAGCAACTAATGAAAAACTGTTTTTT,CASNRGSATNEKLFF
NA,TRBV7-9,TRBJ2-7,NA,TGTGCCAGCAGCTTAAGCCTAGCCGCCGAGCAGTACTTC,CASSLSLAAEQYF
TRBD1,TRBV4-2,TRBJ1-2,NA,TGTGCCAGCAGCCGAGAACAGGGGGCAGGGGGAGGCTACACCTTC,CASSREQGAGGGYTF
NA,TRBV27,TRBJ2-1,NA,TGTGCCAGCAGCCCCATGGTAGCCCTTTTCAATGAGCAGTTCTTC,CASSPMVALFNEQFF
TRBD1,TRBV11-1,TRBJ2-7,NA,TGTGCCAGCCGGGACAGGACCTCCTACGAGCAGTACTTC,CASRDRTSYEQYF
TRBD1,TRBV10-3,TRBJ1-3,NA,TGTGCCATCAGTGAGTCCAGGACAGGGCTTTCTGGAAACACCATATATTTT,CAISESRTGLSGNTIYF
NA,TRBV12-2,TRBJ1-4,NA,TGTGCAAGTCGCCCGACGGGTTGTGCAACTAATGAAAAACTGTTTTTT,CASRPTGCATNEKLFF
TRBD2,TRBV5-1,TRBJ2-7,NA,TGCGCCAGCAATCGGGCTAGCGGGAGTTTCAACGAGCAGTACTTC,CASNRASGSFNEQYF
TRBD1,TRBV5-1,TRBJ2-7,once,TGCGCCAGCAGCCCCGGGGCAGGGACAGGGGCCTACGAGCAGTACTTC,CASSPGAGTGAYEQYF
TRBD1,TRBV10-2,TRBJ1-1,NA,TGCGCCAGCAGGCAGGGGGCGCGGACTGAAGCTTTCTTT,CASRQGARTEAFF
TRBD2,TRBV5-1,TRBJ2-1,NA,TGCGCCAGCAGCGTAGGCTCAAGCGGGGTCGCGCTTGAGCAGTTCTTC,CASSVGSSGVALEQFF
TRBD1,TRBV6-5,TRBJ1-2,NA,TGTGCCAGCAGCCGGGACAGTGGTTTTAAGGATGGCTACACCTTC,CASSRDSGFKDGYTF
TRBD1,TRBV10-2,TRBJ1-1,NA,TGCGCCAGCAGTGATACAGGGGGCGCGTCTGAAGCTTTCTTT,CASSDTGGASEAFF
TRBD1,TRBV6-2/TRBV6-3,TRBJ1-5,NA,TGTGCCAGCAGTTACTCGTCCCGGACAGGGCCTCTCAATCAGCCCCAGCATTTT,CASSYSSRTGPLNQPQHF
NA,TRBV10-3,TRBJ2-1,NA,TGTGCCATCAGTCCGGGGTCCCCCCCCTACAATGAGCAGTTCTTC,CAISPGSPPYNEQFF
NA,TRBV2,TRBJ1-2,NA,TGTGCCAGCAGTGAAGTGGGGCAGATTGGCTACACCTTC,CASSEVGQIGYTF
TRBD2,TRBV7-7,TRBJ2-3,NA,TGTGCTAGCAGCTCCGGACTAGCGGGGGTCACAGATACGCAGTATTTT,CASSSGLAGVTDTQYF
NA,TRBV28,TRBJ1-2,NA,TGTGCCAGCACCACCCTCCAGGGATCTAACTATGGCTACACCTTC,CASTTLQGSNYGYTF
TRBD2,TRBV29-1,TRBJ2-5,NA,TGCAGCGTGCACTCGGAAGCGGGAGTTTCAGAGACCCAGTACTTC,CSVHSEAGVSETQYF
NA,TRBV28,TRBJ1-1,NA,TGTGCCAGCAGTTTGGCAGGGCCACACGCGGTTGAAGCTTTCTTT,CASSLAGPHAVEAFF
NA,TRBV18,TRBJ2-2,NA,TGTGCCAGCTCACCCGTGGAGGGAACGAACACCGGGGAGCTGTTTTTT,CASSPVEGTNTGELFF
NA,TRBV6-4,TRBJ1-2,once,TGTGCCAGCAGTGACTCGGGCCGCCATGGCTACACCTTC,CASSDSGRHGYTF
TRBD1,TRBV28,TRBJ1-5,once,TGTGCCAGCAGCTTTCGAGGGGTGGGACAGTGGAATCAGCCCCAGCATTTT,CASSFRGVGQWNQPQHF
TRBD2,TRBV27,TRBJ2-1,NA,TGTGCCAGCAGTTTAAAAGGTGCCCTAGCGGGTCTCAATGAGCAGTTCTTC,CASSLKGALAGLNEQFF
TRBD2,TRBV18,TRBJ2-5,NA,TGTGCCAGCTGCCCCTTCGGGGGGCAAGAGACCCAGTACTTC,CASCPFGGQETQYF
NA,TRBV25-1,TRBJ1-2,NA,TGTGCCAGCAGTGAATTAGGGGCAGAACTCAAGTATGGCTACACCTTC,CASSELGAELKYGYTF
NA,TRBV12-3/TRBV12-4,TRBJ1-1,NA,TGTGCCAGCAGTCTTTGGGACTCGACGGAAGCTTTCTTT,CASSLWDSTEAFF
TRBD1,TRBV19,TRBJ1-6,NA,TGTGCCAGTAGTTCCGGGACAGGGGTTTTTCGGGATAATTCACCCCTCCACTTT,CASSSGTGVFRDNSPLHF
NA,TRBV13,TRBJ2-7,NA,TGTGCCAGCAGCCAATACGGGGGATATGGGCAGTACTTC,CASSQYGGYGQYF
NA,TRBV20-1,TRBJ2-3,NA,TGCAGTGCTAGTGTTTCTAGCAGGCCAGATACGCAGTATTTT,CSASVSSRPDTQYF
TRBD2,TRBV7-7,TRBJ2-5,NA,TGTGCTAGCAGCTTAATTAGCGGGCCTCAAGAGACCCAGTACTTC,CASSLISGPQETQYF
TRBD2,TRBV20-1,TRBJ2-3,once,TGCAGTGCTAGTCTGGCGGGAGCGCCCGATACGCAGTATTTT,CSASLAGAPDTQYF
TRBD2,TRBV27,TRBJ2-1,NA,TGTGCCAGCAGTCTTATAGCGGGCTGGAGCTCCTACAATGAGCAGTTCTTC,CASSLIAGWSSYNEQFF
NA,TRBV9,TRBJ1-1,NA,TGTGCCAGCAGCGTAGACCCGAGGGACACTGAAGCTTTCTTT,CASSVDPRDTEAFF
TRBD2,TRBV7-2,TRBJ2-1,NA,TGTGCCAGCAGCTTAGAGGCTAGCGGGACCGGGGGGCAGTTCTTC,CASSLEASGTGGQFF